This T cell receptor beta chain is from a study of Graves' ophthalmopathy and Graves' hyperthyroidism. For the study at large: Calling hyperthyroidism stable required that no ophthalmopathy show up within 18 months of follow-up. Study-wide results and limits: Among thyroid clonotypes expanded above 0.001 frequency, most also appeared in blood.

On this clonotype itself: No antigen is known for it. A much larger clone lies a single base off, so this may be a read error.

From germline, CDR1 is ENHRY and CDR2 SYGVKD. The V gene lost 6 bases and the J gene lost 5 bases, with 14 bases spanning the gap. CDR3 size: 14 residues. TCR beta CDR3 regions were amplified from RNA transcripts. First-round RT-PCR employed HTBI primers, with a second-round multiplex PCR after it. TCRdb analysed the multiplex PCR reads with MiXCR anew, one entry per CDR3 protein. The sample shows around 590,000 distinct CDR3 sequences, about 35% of them seen only once. Clinicians made diagnoses from clinical symptoms, serum thyroxine, TRAb, thyroid ultrasound and orbital computed tomography. This clonotype was sampled from an adult man with Graves' hyperthyroidism. What was sequenced was peripheral blood or thyroid tissue (not recorded which). This chain connects TRBV10-3 to TRBJ2-1; D perhaps matches TRBD1 (7 bases). CDR3 in DNA: TGTGCCATCAGGGGGGGAACAGGGGACAATGAGCAGTTCTTC. This codes for CAIRGGTGDNEQFF.